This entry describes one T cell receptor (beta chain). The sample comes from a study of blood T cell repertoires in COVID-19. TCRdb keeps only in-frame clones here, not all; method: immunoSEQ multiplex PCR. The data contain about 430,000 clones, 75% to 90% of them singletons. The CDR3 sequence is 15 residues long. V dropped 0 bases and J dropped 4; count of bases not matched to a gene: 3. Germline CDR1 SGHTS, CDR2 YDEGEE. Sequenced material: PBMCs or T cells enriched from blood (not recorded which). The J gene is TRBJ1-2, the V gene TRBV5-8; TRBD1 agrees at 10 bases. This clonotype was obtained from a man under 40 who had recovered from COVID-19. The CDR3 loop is CASSLGQGAGYGYTF. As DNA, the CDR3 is TGTGCCAGCAGCTTGGGACAGGGGGCTGGCTATGGCTACACCTTC.